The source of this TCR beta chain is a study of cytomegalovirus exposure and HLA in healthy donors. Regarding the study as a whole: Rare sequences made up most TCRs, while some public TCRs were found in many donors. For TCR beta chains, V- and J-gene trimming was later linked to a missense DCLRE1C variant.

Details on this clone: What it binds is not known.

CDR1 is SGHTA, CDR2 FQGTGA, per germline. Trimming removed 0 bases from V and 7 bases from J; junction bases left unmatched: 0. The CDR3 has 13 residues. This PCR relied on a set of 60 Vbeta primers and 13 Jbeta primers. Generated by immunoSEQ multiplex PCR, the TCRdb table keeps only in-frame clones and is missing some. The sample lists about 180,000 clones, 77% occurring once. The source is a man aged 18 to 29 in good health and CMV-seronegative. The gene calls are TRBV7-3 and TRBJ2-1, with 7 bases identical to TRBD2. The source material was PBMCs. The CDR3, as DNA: TGTGCCAGCAGCTTAACGCGGGAGAATGAGCAGTTCTTC. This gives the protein CASSLTRENEQFF.